These 13 T cell receptor beta chains were sequenced from one sample in a study of T cells in women clearing cervical HPV infection. Here immunoSEQ multiplex PCR was the method, and the copy in TCRdb shows in-frame clones only, minus some. The sample has 10,000 to 15,000 clones. What was sequenced was blood buffy coat. The receptors were gathered from a woman between 18 and 70 years old with a cervical HPV16 infection that either progressed to CIN3+ or cleared (not recorded which).

To note about this clone: The CDR3 end lies 3 residues beyond the end of the read and is filled in from the germline J gene. V usage is TRBV5-1 and J usage is TRBJ1-1, with TRBD1 identical over 7 bases. Germline V gene sequence: CDR1 SGHRS, CDR2 YFSETQ. CDR3 length equals 14 residues. The trim removed 0 bases at V and 2 bases at J, leaving 1 base unmatched. The CDR3 sequence is CASSLGGGNTEAFF. Incomplete CDR3 DNA: TGCGCCAGCAGCTTGGGAGGGGGCAACACTGAA. Combining the CDR3 with reference TRBV5-1 and TRBJ1-1 gives the whole variable domain KAGVTQTPRYLIKTRGQQVTLSCSPISGHRSVSWYQQTPGQGLQFLFEYFSETQRNKGNFPGRFSGRQFSNSRSEMNVSTLELGDSALYLCASSLGGGNTEAFFGQGTRLTVV.

Turning to this clone: The DNA ends 3 residues before the CDR3 does, and the rest of the CDR3 is filled in from the germline J gene. The V and J genes are TRBV7-9 and TRBJ1-2, with 7 bases aligning to TRBD1. The V gene's germline CDR1 is SEHNR and CDR2 FQNEAQ (reference sequence). CDR3 length: 15 residues. Here the CDR3 reads CASSERQGSSYDYTF. CDR3 DNA, as far as it was read: TGTGCCAGCAGCGAAAGACAGGGTAGCTCCTACGAC.

Worth noting for this clone: The CDR3 extends 3 residues past the end of the read, so its final part is completed from the germline J gene. The gene calls are TRBV5-1 and TRBJ1-1; 10 bases map to TRBD1. J was trimmed by 5 bases and V by 1 base; bases with no gene match: 14. Germline lookup yields CDR1 SGHRS and CDR2 YFSETQ. CDR3 length: 18 residues. CDR3 residues: CASSLLAGQGRMGTEAFF. CDR3 DNA (partial): TGCGCCAGCAGCTTGCTGGCGGGACAGGGGAGGATGGGGACTGAA.

In the case of this clone: The CDR3 end is not reached by the read, which stops 3 residues before it; the germline J gene fills it in. V is TRBV6-2 or TRBV6-3 and J is TRBJ2-4; tentative D call: TRBD1 (6 bases). Germline V gene data show CDR1 as MNHEY and CDR2 as SVGEGT. V lost 1 base to trimming and J lost 9 bases, with 19 bases between them. The CDR3 loop spans 16 amino acids. The part of the CDR3 DNA that was read is TGTGCCAGCAGTTACTGGGCAGGGGAGCTCCAAAGCATT. Translated: CASSYWAGELQSI. The entire CDR3 protein reads CASSYWAGELQSIQYF.

About this clone: The read is 3 residues too short to cover the CDR3 end, so that end is filled in from the germline J gene. The rearrangement joins TRBV2 to TRBJ1-1; D possibly corresponds to TRBD1 (6 bases). The CDR3 consists of 13 residues. V was cut by 4 bases and J by 1 base, with 7 bases left in between. In germline, CDR1 is SNHLY, CDR2 FYNNEI. CDR3: CASSGTANTEAFF. CDR3 DNA, as far as it was read: TGTGCCAGCAGTGGGACAGCGAACACTGAA.

A note on this clone: Read coverage stops 3 residues before the CDR3 terminus; the germline J gene supplies the remainder. The chain is built from TRBV7-2 and TRBJ2-5; 12 nucleotides agree with TRBD2. V was clipped by 3 bases and J by 5 bases; unmatched bases: 4. CDR1 and CDR2 from the germline V gene are SGHTA and FQGNSA. This CDR3 has 15 residues. The sequenced CDR3 bases are TGTGCCAGCAGCTTTTGGACTAGCGGGGTGGAGACC. Protein product: CASSFWTSGVET. The entire CDR3 sequence reads CASSFWTSGVETQYF.

As concerns this clone: The read finishes 3 residues shy of the CDR3 end, and the germline J gene is used to complete it. This chain joins TRBV6-4 and TRBJ2-1, with D perhaps matching TRBD2 (6 bases). This CDR3 has 13 residues. Germline V gives CDR1 MRHNA, CDR2 SNTAGT. Trimming left V 2 bases short and J 5 bases short, with 7 bases between. The chain's CDR3 is CASSDGLNNEQFF. The covered CDR3 bases are TGTGCCAGCAGTGACGGACTAAACAATGAG.

Comments on this clone: The sequence runs out 3 residues before the end of the CDR3; the remainder is reconstructed from the germline J gene. The chain couples TRBV11-2 to TRBJ2-4, with 8 nucleotides matching TRBD2. The V and J ends lost 0 bases and 7 bases, in that order; junction bases with no gene match: 2. Germline loops: CDR1 SGHAT, CDR2 FQNNGV. This CDR3 is 14 amino acids long. CDR3 residues: CASSLERTSNIQYF. The part of the CDR3 DNA that was read is TGTGCCAGCAGCTTAGAACGGACTAGCAACATT. Variable domain in full (rest from reference TRBV11-2 and TRBJ2-4): EAGVAQSPRYKIIEKRQSVAFWCNPISGHATLYWYQQILGQGPKLLIQFQNNGVVDDSQLPKDRFSAERLKGVDSTLKIQPAKLEDSAVYLCASSLERTSNIQYFGAGTRLSVL.

Concerning this clone: Coverage ceases 3 residues before the CDR3 finishes, and the germline J gene fills in the end. The chain joins TRBV5-1 to TRBJ2-7; D is perhaps TRBD1 (5 bases). V shed 4 bases and J shed 3 bases, with 14 bases lying between them. This CDR3 comprises 14 residues. Per germline, CDR1 SGHRS and CDR2 YFSETQ. The CDR3 loop is CASSLEQGYYEQYF. CDR3 DNA (partial): TGCGCCAGCAGCCTCGAGCAGGGCTACTACGAG. Full variable domain (missing parts from reference TRBV5-1 and TRBJ2-7): KAGVTQTPRYLIKTRGQQVTLSCSPISGHRSVSWYQQTPGQGLQFLFEYFSETQRNKGNFPGRFSGRQFSNSRSEMNVSTLELGDSALYLCASSLEQGYYEQYFGPGTRLTVT.

About this clone itself: The read stops 3 residues short of the end of the CDR3; the missing end is completed from the germline J gene. The same CDR3 also results from other DNA sequences found in this sample. V usage is TRBV7-9 and J usage is TRBJ2-7, with D possibly TRBD1 on 6 matching bases. The V gene lost 5 bases and the J gene lost 2 bases, with 10 bases spanning the gap. The CDR3 contains 13 residues. The germline V gene encodes CDR1 SEHNR and CDR2 FQNEAQ (reference sequence). Partial CDR3 DNA: TGTGCCAGCAGCCCCAGGGGACCCTACGAG. This gives the protein CASSPRGPYE. The whole CDR3 sequence reads CASSPRGPYEQYF.

Worth noting for this clone: The missing CDR3 end, 3 residues past where the read stops, is filled in from the germline J gene. The chain couples TRBV29-1 to TRBJ1-2; D gene unclear. Germline loops: CDR1 SQVTM, CDR2 ANQGSEA. The CDR3 is 16 amino acids. The V end lost 0 bases, the J end lost 3 bases, and 17 bases lay between the germline ends. Incomplete CDR3 DNA: TGCAGCGTTGAAGATCCCCCCACAGTAGACCACTATGGC. Protein: CSVEDPPTVDHYG. The CDR3, in full, reads CSVEDPPTVDHYGYTF.

This clone ranks as medium-sized (0.01 to 0.1%) in terms of frequency. CDR3 loop: CASSSQGAPLHF. The sequenced part of the CDR3 DNA is TGTGCCAGCAGCTCCCAGGGAGCACCC. This rearrangement joins TRBV7-2 to TRBJ1-6; D is possibly TRBD1 (5 bases). The observed sequence ends 3 residues before the CDR3 terminus, with the missing tail filled in from the germline J gene. Germline values: CDR1 SGHTA, CDR2 FQGNSA. The CDR3 has 12 residues. V lost 4 bases to trimming and J lost 11 bases, with 9 bases between them.

Comments on this clone: The read terminates 3 residues ahead of where the CDR3 ends, so the germline J gene completes it. The chain is built from TRBV5-1 and TRBJ1-2; TRBD1 agrees at 8 bases. CDR1 is SGHRS, CDR2 YFSETQ, per germline. CDR3 length equals 15 residues. The CDR3 here is CASSRRQGIGDTYTF. The sequenced CDR3 bases are TGCGCCAGCAGCCGTAGACAGGGGATAGGAGATACC.